This TCR beta chain is drawn from a study of post-analysis software for immune sequencing data. Study information: Several disease courses (relapsing-remitting, secondary progressive and progressive-relapsing) of multiple sclerosis were included. Whole-study findings and limits: Analysis by F measure revealed that same-batch samples clustered strongly together. Normalized Chao1 diversity in multiple sclerosis patients fell significantly below that of controls. With TRBV5-6, TRBV5-1 and TRBV20-1 included, about 5 TRBV segments were more frequent in patients than in controls.

In this sample, this clonotype turned up a few times. Its matching antigen is unknown. cDNA libraries for TCR beta contained unique molecular identifiers. Roughly 500,000 cDNA molecules were obtained from about 1 to 10 million T cells. TCRdb analysed the PCR reads with MiXCR anew, one entry per CDR3 protein. The data contain 350,000 to 500,000 distinct CDR3 sequences, 39% of them singletons. Germline lookup yields CDR1 WNHNN and CDR2 SYGVQD (reference sequence). The CDR3 totals 13 residues. V lost 5 bases and J 7 bases, leaving 12 bases between the germline ends. The clonotype was recovered from a girl aged 2 to 9 with multiple sclerosis. The chain carries TRBV10-1 and TRBJ2-1; TRBD2 is a possible D gene (6 bases). The sequencing sample was made of blood. Written as DNA, the CDR3 is TGCGCCAGCAGTCAGATCGCGGGAAATGAGCAGTTCTTC. Protein: CASSQIAGNEQFF.